The 14 T cell receptor beta chains below all came from one sample that was sequenced in a study of CD8 T cells in Susac syndrome. Random hexamers were used to reverse transcribe an amount of 0.5 to 1 ug RNA. One entry per CDR3 protein, called by TCRdb with MiXCR from the immunoSEQ multiplex PCR reads. The sample consists of about 66,000 distinct CDR3 sequences, roughly 94% of them appearing once. What was sequenced was CD8+ T cells from PBMCs. The source of these receptors is a human donor with multiple sclerosis.

As for this clonotype: One end of the junction is discordant with germline, which a read error may explain. The V call is TRBV4-1, the J call TRBJ2-7; D gene ambiguous. Looked up from germline, CDR1 is MGHRA and CDR2 is YSYEKL. There are 15 residues in the CDR3. The CDR3 DNA reads as TGCGCCAGCAGCCAAGATCTCCGTAGCTCCTACGAGCGGTACTTC. As protein: CASSQDLRSSYERYF.

The genes are TRBV7-9 and TRBJ2-5; D unresolved. There are 15 residues in the CDR3. From germline, CDR1 is SEHNR and CDR2 FQNEAQ (reference sequence). Between the trimmed V and J ends, which lost 2 bases and 5 bases, there was a span of 15 bases. The CDR3 sequence: CASSLSLSEEETQYF. The CDR3 DNA follows: TGTGCCAGCAGCTTAAGCCTTAGTGAGGAGGAGACCCAGTACTTC.

The CDR3 is CSARSARHTVYEQYF. In nucleotides, the CDR3 is TGCAGTGCTAGGTCCGCCCGCCACACTGTCTACGAGCAGTACTTC. This chain connects TRBV20-1 to TRBJ2-7; D is unclear. V lost 3 bases to trimming and J lost 3 bases, with 18 bases between them. Germline-derived CDR1 and CDR2 are DFQATT and SNEGSKA (reference sequence). CDR3 length equals 15 residues.

The chain has TRBV12-3 or TRBV12-4 and TRBJ2-1; tentative D call: TRBD2 (6 bases). The V end lost 6 bases, the J end lost 2 bases, and 11 bases lay between the germline ends. The CDR3 loop spans 14 amino acids. CDR3 loop: CASRLGGTYNEQFF. As DNA, the CDR3 is TGTGCCAGCAGATTGGGCGGGACCTACAATGAGCAGTTCTTC.

The CDR3 loop reads CASSLAADTDTQYF. DNA of the CDR3: TGTGCCAGCAGTTTAGCGGCTGACACAGATACGCAGTATTTT. The chain joins TRBV27 to TRBJ2-3; no definite D call. Germline CDR1 MNHEY, CDR2 SMNVEV (reference sequence). CDR3 length equals 14 residues. Trimming took off 2 bases at V and 2 bases at J, with 8 bases between the two ends.

The V gene is TRBV25-1, the J gene TRBJ2-3; the D is unclear. CDR1 is MGHDK, CDR2 SYGVNS, per germline. Between the trimmed V and J ends, which lost 9 bases and 4 bases, there was a span of 14 bases. The CDR3 runs 13 residues. This CDR3 reads CASSTRKADTQYF. The DNA of the CDR3 is TGTGCCAGTTCGACCAGAAAGGCAGATACGCAGTATTTT.

This rearrangement joins TRBV7-9 to TRBJ2-7; D unresolved. CDR1 and CDR2 (germline): SEHNR, FQNEAQ (reference sequence). Deletions cut 5 bases from V and 2 bases from J, with 10 bases between. The CDR3 is made up of 13 amino acids. The DNA of the CDR3 is TGTGCCAGCAGCCCCCCTACCACCTACGAGCAGTACTTC. Its translation is CASSPPTTYEQYF.

This sequence joins TRBV28 and TRBJ2-7; the match to TRBD1 covers 7 bases. The V gene end was trimmed by 5 bases and the J gene end by 4 bases; junction bases not matched to a gene: 8. The CDR3 loop spans 14 amino acids. Germline V gene sequence: CDR1 MDHEN, CDR2 SYDVKM. Here the CDR3 DNA reads TGTGCCAGCAGTGAAATGGACAGGAGGTACGAGCAGTACTTC. It translates to CASSEMDRRYEQYF.

The CDR3 sequence is CASSPTGAFEAFF. CDR3 DNA sequence: TGTGCCAGCAGTCCCACAGGGGCCTTTGAAGCTTTCTTT. This sequence joins TRBV27 and TRBJ1-1; 7 positions agree with TRBD1. The CDR3 loop spans 13 amino acids. Germline V gene sequence: CDR1 MNHEY, CDR2 SMNVEV (reference sequence). V lost 5 bases, J lost 7 bases, and 7 bases stayed unmatched.

The gene calls are TRBV28 and TRBJ2-5; TRBD2 matches 14 bases. This CDR3 spans 17 amino acids. CDR1 and CDR2 (germline): MDHEN, SYDVKM. With V trimmed by 5 bases and J by 5 bases, 10 bases remained unmatched. Written as DNA, the CDR3 is TGTGCCAGCAGTCCATGGACTAGCGGGGGGCTGCGGGAGACCCAGTACTTC. Translated, it gives CASSPWTSGGLRETQYF.

The chain has TRBV9 and TRBJ2-3; the match to TRBD1 covers 9 bases. This CDR3 is 16 amino acids long. Germline lookup yields CDR1 SGDLS and CDR2 YYNGEE. The V segment lost 4 bases and the J segment 5 bases; nucleotides outside the gene matches: 11. This CDR3 reads CASSPYTGGGGDTQYF. CDR3 nucleotide sequence: TGTGCCAGCAGCCCATACACAGGGGGCGGTGGAGATACGCAGTATTTT. Looking up the rest from reference TRBV9 and TRBJ2-3 gives the full variable domain: DSGVTQTPKHLITATGQRVTLRCSPRSGDLSVYWYQQSLDQGLQFLIQYYNGEERAKGNILERFSAQQFPDLHSELNLSSLELGDSALYFCASSPYTGGGGDTQYFGPGTRLTVL.

CDR3 sequence: CSAPDGPGNSPLHF. Here the CDR3 DNA reads TGCAGTGCACCGGACGGCCCGGGTAATTCACCCCTCCACTTT. This chain joins TRBV20-1 and TRBJ1-6, with D uncertain. V was clipped by 6 bases and J by 6 bases, with 15 bases between them. The CDR3 loop spans 14 amino acids. Per the germline V gene, CDR1 is DFQATT and CDR2 is SNEGSKA (reference sequence).

V and J are TRBV6-2 or TRBV6-3 and TRBJ2-2, with 7 bases identical to TRBD2. V lost 6 bases to trimming and J lost 0 bases; unmatched junction nucleotides: 4. The CDR3 extends over 15 amino acids. Germline values: CDR1 MNHEY, CDR2 SVGEGT. The CDR3 DNA reads as TGTGCCAGCAGGCAACTAGCGTCGAACACCGGGGAGCTGTTTTTT. Its translation is CASRQLASNTGELFF.

The chain joins TRBV27 to TRBJ1-2; D not resolved. CDR3 length: 14 residues. CDR1 MNHEY and CDR2 SMNVEV come from the germline V gene (reference sequence). Trimming stripped 5 bases from V and 5 bases from J, with 15 bases between. CDR3 amino acids: CASSLKGQGYGYTF. The DNA for the CDR3 is TGTGCCAGCAGTCTCAAGGGCCAAGGGTATGGCTACACCTTC.